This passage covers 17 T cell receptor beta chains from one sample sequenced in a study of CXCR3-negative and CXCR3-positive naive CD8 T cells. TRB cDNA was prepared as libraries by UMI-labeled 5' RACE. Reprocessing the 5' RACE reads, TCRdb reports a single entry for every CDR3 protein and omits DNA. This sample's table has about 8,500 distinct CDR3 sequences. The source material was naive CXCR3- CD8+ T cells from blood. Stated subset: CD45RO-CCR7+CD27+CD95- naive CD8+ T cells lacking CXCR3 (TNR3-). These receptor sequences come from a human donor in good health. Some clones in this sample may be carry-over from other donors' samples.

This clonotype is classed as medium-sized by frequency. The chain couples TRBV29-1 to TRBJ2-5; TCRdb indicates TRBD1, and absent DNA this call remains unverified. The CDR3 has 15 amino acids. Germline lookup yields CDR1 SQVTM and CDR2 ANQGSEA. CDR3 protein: CSVEDPGTGQETQYF.

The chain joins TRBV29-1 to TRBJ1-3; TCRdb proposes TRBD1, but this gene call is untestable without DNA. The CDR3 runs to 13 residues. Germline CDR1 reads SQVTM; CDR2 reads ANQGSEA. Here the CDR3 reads CSVQGAYGNTIYF.

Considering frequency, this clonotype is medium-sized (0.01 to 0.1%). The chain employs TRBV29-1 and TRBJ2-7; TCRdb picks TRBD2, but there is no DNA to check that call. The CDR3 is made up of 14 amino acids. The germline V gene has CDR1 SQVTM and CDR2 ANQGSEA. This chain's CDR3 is CSVEERGRGYEQYF.

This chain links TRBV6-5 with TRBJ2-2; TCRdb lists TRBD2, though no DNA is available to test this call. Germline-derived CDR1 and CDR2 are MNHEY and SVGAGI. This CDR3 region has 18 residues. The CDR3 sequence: CASSSRGRAGVGTGELFF.

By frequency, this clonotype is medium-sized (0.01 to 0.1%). CDR3 region: CASSYSKTQGAEKLFF. The chain has TRBV6-6 and TRBJ1-4; TCRdb proposes TRBD1, but this gene call is untestable without DNA. The CDR3 length is 16 residues. The germline CDR1 and CDR2 sequences are MNHNY and SVGAGI (reference sequence).

The CDR3 loop reads CASSAGSTTYGQYF. This chain joins TRBV9 and TRBJ2-7; TCRdb indicates TRBD1, and absent DNA this call remains unverified. CDR1 and CDR2 (germline): SGDLS, YYNGEE. This CDR3 has 14 residues.

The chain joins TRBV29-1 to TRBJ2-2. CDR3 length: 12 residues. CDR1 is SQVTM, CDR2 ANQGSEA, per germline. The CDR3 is CSVLIDTGELFF.

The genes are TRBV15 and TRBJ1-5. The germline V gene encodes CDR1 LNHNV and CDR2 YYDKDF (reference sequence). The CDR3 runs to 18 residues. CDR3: CATSRDSAGGVGNQPQHF.

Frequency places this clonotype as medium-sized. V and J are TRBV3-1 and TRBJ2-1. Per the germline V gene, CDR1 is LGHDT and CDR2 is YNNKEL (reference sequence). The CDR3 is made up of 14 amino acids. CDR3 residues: CASSQVRSYNEQFF.

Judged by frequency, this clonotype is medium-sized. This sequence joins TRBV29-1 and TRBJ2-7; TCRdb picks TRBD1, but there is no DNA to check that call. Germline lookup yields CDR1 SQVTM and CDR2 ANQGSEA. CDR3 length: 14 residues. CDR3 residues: CSVLGQGGTYEQYF.

CDR3 sequence: CASSSGTGAFNEQFF. The chain is built from TRBV6-4 and TRBJ2-1; TCRdb outputs TRBD1, but without DNA this stays unchecked. The CDR3 is 15 amino acids. Germline V gene sequence: CDR1 MRHNA, CDR2 SNTAGT.

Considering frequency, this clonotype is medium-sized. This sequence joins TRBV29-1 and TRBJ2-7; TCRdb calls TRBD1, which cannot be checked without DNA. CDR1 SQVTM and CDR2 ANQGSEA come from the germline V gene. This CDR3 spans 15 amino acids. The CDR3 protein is CSVEGVGQGLYEQYF.

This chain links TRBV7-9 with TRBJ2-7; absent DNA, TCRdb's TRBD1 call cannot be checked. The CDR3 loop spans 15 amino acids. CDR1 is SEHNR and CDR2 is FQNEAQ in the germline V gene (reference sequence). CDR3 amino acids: CASSALTGSSYEQYF.

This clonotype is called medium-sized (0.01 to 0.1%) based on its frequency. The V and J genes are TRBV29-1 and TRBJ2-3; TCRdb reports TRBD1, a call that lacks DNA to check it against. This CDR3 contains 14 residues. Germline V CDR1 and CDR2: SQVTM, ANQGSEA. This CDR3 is CSLRPHWGTDTQYF.

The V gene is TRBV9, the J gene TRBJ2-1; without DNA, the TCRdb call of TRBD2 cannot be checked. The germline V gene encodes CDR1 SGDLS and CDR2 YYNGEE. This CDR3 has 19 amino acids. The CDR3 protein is CASSVAGTSGGVLQYEQFF.

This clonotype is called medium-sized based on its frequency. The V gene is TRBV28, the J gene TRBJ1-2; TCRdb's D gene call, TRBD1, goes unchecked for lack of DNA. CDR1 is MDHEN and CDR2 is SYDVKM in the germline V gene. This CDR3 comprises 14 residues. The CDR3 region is CASCRQVPIYGYTF.

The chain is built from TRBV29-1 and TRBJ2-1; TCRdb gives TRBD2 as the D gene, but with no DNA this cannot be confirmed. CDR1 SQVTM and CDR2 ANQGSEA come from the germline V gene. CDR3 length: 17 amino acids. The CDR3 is CSVVLVGLAGLYNEQFF.